Listed below are T cell receptor beta chains from one sample, sequenced in a study of radiation and T cells in renal cell carcinoma. Only in-frame clones appear in the TCRdb table, and some are missing; sequencing was by immunoSEQ multiplex PCR. This table has some 75,000 clones, about four fifths appearing once. Here the sequenced sample was blood, taken from a patient whose treatment included radiotherapy and nephrectomy. These receptors were obtained from a man in his fifties or sixties with renal cell carcinoma. CDR3s include the opening cysteine and the closing phenylalanine or tryptophan. A D gene is named only where the DNA matches it firmly. Clone size is shown for a subset of rows, as once, few, many or a class of expanded clone.

d_call j_call v_call clone_size cdr3_aa cdr3_nt
. TRBJ1-1 TRBV10-3 . CAISDGGRGNTEAFF TGTGCCATCAGTGATGGGGGGAGGGGCAACACTGAAGCTTTCTTT
. TRBJ1-1 TRBV20-1 few CSASGGTEAFF TGCAGTGCTAGTGGCGGCACTGAAGCTTTCTTT
. TRBJ2-5 TRBV19 . CASSIGWGQGGETQYF TGTGCCAGTAGTATTGGATGGGGGCAGGGGGGAGAGACCCAGTACTTC
. TRBJ2-2 TRBV7-9 . CASSLGKEAGELFF TGTGCCAGCAGCTTAGGGAAGGAGGCCGGGGAGCTGTTTTTT
TRBD2 TRBJ2-1 TRBV6-6 once CASRAGLAGEEQFF TGTGCCAGCAGAGCGGGACTAGCGGGAGAGGAGCAGTTCTTC
. TRBJ2-5 TRBV6-5 . CASSYSASASRETQYF TGTGCCAGCAGTTACTCGGCTAGCGCCTCGAGGGAGACCCAGTACTTC
TRBD1 TRBJ1-6 TRBV2 once CASNDRVNSPLHF TGTGCCAGCAACGACAGGGTTAATTCACCCCTCCACTTT
. TRBJ2-7 TRBV5-1 few CASSRDRGGGGQYF TGCGCCAGCAGCAGGGACAGAGGTGGGGGGGGGCAGTACTTC
. TRBJ2-3 TRBV7-9 . CASSLGRGSTDTQYF TGTGCCAGCAGCTTAGGGAGGGGTAGCACAGATACGCAGTATTTT
. TRBJ2-1 TRBV28 . CASSPPPWSSYNEQFF TGTGCCAGCAGTCCTCCTCCCTGGAGCTCCTACAATGAGCAGTTCTTC
. TRBJ2-3 TRBV7-2 . CASSFGGRGGTDTQYF TGTGCCAGCAGCTTCGGGGGGCGAGGGGGCACAGATACGCAGTATTTT
. TRBJ1-4 TRBV4-1 . CASSQDGGDKANEKLFF TGCGCCAGCAGCCAAGATGGCGGGGACAAGGCTAATGAAAAACTGTTTTTT
TRBD1 TRBJ1-2 TRBV11-2 . CASSLDLIWDRGNYGYTF TGTGCCAGCAGCTTAGATCTAATTTGGGACAGGGGGAACTATGGCTACACCTTC
. TRBJ2-1 TRBV30 many CAWSVGGWRVF TGTGCCTGGAGTGTGGGCGGGTGGCGGGTCTTC
. TRBJ2-7 TRBV19 . CASSGQGSYEQYF TGTGCCAGCAGCGGCCAGGGTTCCTACGAGCAGTACTTC
TRBD1 TRBJ2-1 TRBV20-1 . CSAGTVYEQFF TGCAGTGCTGGGACAGTCTATGAGCAGTTCTTC
. TRBJ1-2 TRBV30 . CAWSADGGYTF TGTGCCTGGAGCGCCGACGGTGGCTACACCTTC
. TRBJ1-5 TRBV11-2 few CASSLDRSQPQHF TGTGCCAGCAGCTTAGACAGGTCCCAGCCCCAGCATTTT
TRBD1 TRBJ2-3 TRBV5-1 . CASSVGQRLSTDTQYF TGCGCCAGCAGCGTGGGACAGCGGCTCAGCACAGATACGCAGTATTTT
. TRBJ2-3 TRBV18 . CASSPGTDTQYF TGTGCCAGCTCACCGGGCACAGATACGCAGTATTTT
. TRBJ1-5 TRBV2 . CASSDSNPGTNQPQHF TGTGCCAGCAGTGACTCTAATCCAGGGACAAATCAGCCCCAGCATTTT
. TRBJ2-7 TRBV10-2 once CASSTGNEQYF TGCGCCAGCAGTACCGGGAACGAGCAGTACTTC
TRBD1 TRBJ1-1 TRBV6-5 . CASSLRQGGSTEAFF TGTGCCAGCAGTTTACGACAGGGAGGCTCCACTGAAGCTTTCTTT
. TRBJ2-3 TRBV5-1 . CASSLLGGELNTQYF TGCGCCAGCAGCTTATTGGGGGGCGAATTGAATACGCAGTATTTT
. TRBJ2-1 TRBV11-2 . CASSLMLGSYNEQFF TGTGCCAGCAGCCTCATGCTCGGCTCCTACAATGAGCAGTTCTTC
. TRBJ1-1 TRBV5-1 . CASSLAIQTGKRTEAFF TGCGCCAGCAGCTTGGCCATTCAAACAGGGAAGAGAACTGAAGCTTTCTTT
. TRBJ2-3 TRBV5-1 . CASSLGSLADTQYF TGCGCCAGCAGCTTGGGAAGTCTCGCAGATACGCAGTATTTT
. TRBJ1-2 TRBV14 . CASSQDSFLGYGYTF TGTGCCAGTAGCCAGGACAGCTTCCTTGGTTATGGCTACACCTTC
. TRBJ2-7 TRBV19 . CASSTTRSPSYEQYF TGTGCCAGTAGCACCACCCGGTCACCGAGCTACGAGCAGTACTTC
. TRBJ1-2 TRBV10-3 . CAISEFQANYGYTF TGTGCCATCAGTGAGTTTCAGGCTAACTATGGCTACACCTTC
TRBD2 TRBJ2-7 TRBV11-2 once CASSLAPSLAGLEQYF TGTGCCAGCAGCTTAGCCCCCTCACTAGCGGGCCTAGAGCAGTACTTC
. TRBJ2-2 TRBV6-5 . CASSEDSDGELFF TGTGCCAGCAGTGAGGACTCCGACGGGGAGCTGTTTTTT
. TRBJ1-1 TRBV12-2 . CAATGGRMSLTQREAFF TGTGCAGCGACCGGGGGGCGAATGTCGTTGACACAGCGAGAAGCTTTCTTT